A single T cell receptor (beta chain) is shown here with its context. The CDR3 sequence is 14 residues long. The germline CDR1 and CDR2 sequences are ENHRY and SYGVKD. V shed 11 bases and J shed 4 bases, with 20 bases lying between them. Sample-barcoded 5' priming and a J-beta primer mix drove a second PCR of roughly 6 to 12 cycles. TCRdb reanalysed the 5' RACE reads using MiXCR and keeps one entry per CDR3 protein. The table lists about 1,600,000 distinct CDR3 sequences, around two fifths of them singletons. These data originate in a study of blood T cells in healthy people across ages. The sample consisted of blood. The chain links TRBV10-3 to TRBJ1-1; the D is unclear. This sequence originates from a woman younger than 30 in good health. CDR3 residues: CAASTGPQTTEAFF. The CDR3 DNA reads as TGTGCCGCCTCCACCGGGCCCCAAACCACTGAAGCTTTCTTT.